This paragraph reports one T cell receptor beta chain. Its antigen is undetermined. This sample stems from a study of beta chain features in type 1 diabetes. Findings and caveats of the study: HLA influence on TCRB rearrangement stayed unresolved here. TCRB CDR3 length was moderately but significantly reduced in all four CD4+ subsets of Type 1 diabetes patients.

The germline V gene has CDR1 SGHDT and CDR2 YYEEEE. CDR3 size: 15 residues. Trimming pared 2 bases from V and 1 base from J, leaving 12 bases between. Expressed TCRB transcripts were sequenced after all isolated RNA was converted to cDNA. Roughly 3.5 million reads per sample were averaged for naive, central memory and regulatory samples. Repertoires were generated with immunoSEQ multiplex PCR, while TCRdb's copy carries only in-frame clones and drops some. The sample consists of a few hundred thousand clones, around 14% of them appearing once. Source material: naive CD4+ T cells from blood. The TCR comes from a man under 40 with type 1 diabetes. The chain combines TRBV5-6 with TRBJ1-1; D is possibly TRBD1 (6 bases). Here the CDR3 DNA reads TGTGCCAGCAGCTTCCGGGCAGGGGCGAACACTGAAGCTTTCTTT. It yields the protein CASSFRAGANTEAFF.